Below, 11 T cell receptor beta chains from the same sample are listed, as sequenced in a study of T cell clonality in common variable immunodeficiency. Broader study findings: Reportedly, TCR beta sequences from common variable immunodeficiency showed fewer deletions and N-nucleotide insertions.

These receptors have no identified antigens. Profiled with immunoSEQ multiplex PCR; TCRdb holds only in-frame clones, not every one. Recorded here are around 19,000 clones, none singletons. The source material was peripheral blood mononuclear cells. The source is a human donor with common variable immunodeficiency.

This clone was recorded a few times. The sequenced fragment ends 3 residues before the CDR3 boundary, so the rest is inferred from the germline J gene. The chain recombines TRBV20-1 with TRBJ2-5; 9 nucleotides match TRBD2. The CDR3 runs to 13 residues. Germline assignment: CDR1 DFQATT and CDR2 SNEGSKA (reference sequence). With V trimmed by 6 bases and J by 2 bases, 4 bases remained unmatched. The covered CDR3 bases are TGCAGTGCCATGGGACTAGCTCAAGAGACC. The encoded protein is CSAMGLAQET. The full-length CDR3 reads as CSAMGLAQETQYF.

This clone was observed at least ten times. The CDR3 goes on 3 residues after the read ends, and that part is filled in from the germline J gene. This chain links TRBV5-5 with TRBJ1-6; tentative D call: TRBD1 (6 bases). Looked up from germline, CDR1 is SGHKS and CDR2 is YYEKEE (reference sequence). CDR3 length: 14 amino acids. V dropped 3 bases and J dropped 4 bases, with 8 bases sitting between them. The covered CDR3 bases are TGTGCCAGCAGCTCGGACAGATATAATTCACCC. Amino acids: CASSSDRYNSP. The CDR3 in its entirety is CASSSDRYNSPLHF.

This clone was observed a handful of times. Sequencing ends 3 residues short of the CDR3 end; the germline J gene provides the rest. This chain connects TRBV2 to TRBJ2-3; tentative D call: TRBD1 (5 bases). This CDR3 is 14 amino acids long. The V end lost 3 bases, the J end lost 1 base, and 8 bases lay between the germline ends. Germline V gene sequence: CDR1 SNHLY, CDR2 FYNNEI. This chain's CDR3 is CASSDRVGTDTQYF. The part of the CDR3 DNA that was read is TGTGCCAGCAGTGACAGGGTTGGCACAGATACG.

This clone was found many times. The sequenced fragment ends 3 residues before the CDR3 boundary, so the rest is inferred from the germline J gene. The V and J genes are TRBV7-3 and TRBJ2-7; no clear D. The CDR3 totals 15 residues. CDR1 is SGHTA and CDR2 is FQGTGA in the germline V gene. The ends were cut back, 2 bases at V and 0 bases at J, with 11 bases in the middle. This CDR3 reads CASSLGFGLSYEQYF. The part of the CDR3 DNA that was read is TGTGCCAGCAGCTTAGGGTTTGGGCTCTCCTACGAG.

This clone was detected many times. The read halts 3 residues ahead of the CDR3 end, with the missing end drawn from the germline J gene. The rearrangement joins TRBV5-1 to TRBJ1-1, with D possibly TRBD1 on 5 matching bases. V was trimmed by 2 bases and J by 3 bases, leaving 11 bases between them. Germline V lookup: CDR1 SGHRS, CDR2 YFSETQ. The CDR3 totals 14 residues. The part of the CDR3 DNA that was read is TGCGCCAGCAGCTTAACGGGGGGGGACACTGAA. It specifies CASSLTGGDTE. The entire CDR3 is CASSLTGGDTEAFF.

This clone was detected ten times or more. The CDR3 extends 3 residues past the end of the read, so its final part is completed from the germline J gene. The chain carries TRBV6-2 or TRBV6-3 and TRBJ1-1; D is possibly TRBD1 (6 bases). The V and J ends lost 1 base and 5 bases respectively, with 8 bases between them. Germline CDR1 is MNHEY and CDR2 is SVGEGT. CDR3 size: 13 residues. The CDR3 is CASSYYRVTEAFF. The sequenced part of the CDR3 DNA is TGTGCCAGCAGTTACTACAGGGTGACTGAA.

This clone was observed many times. The DNA read from the CDR3 is TGTGCCAGCAGTGGACAGGGGGCTGGGACTGAA. It is translated as CASSGQGAGTE. The whole CDR3 sequence reads CASSGQGAGTEAFF. This rearrangement joins TRBV2 to TRBJ1-1; TRBD1 matches 10 bases. The CDR3 end is not reached by the read, which stops 3 residues before it; the germline J gene fills it in. CDR3 length: 14 residues. Trimming removed 4 bases from V and 5 bases from J; junction bases left unmatched: 4. From germline, CDR1 is SNHLY and CDR2 FYNNEI.

Comments on this clone: From the germline J gene comes the end of the CDR3, since the read stops 3 residues before it. The V and J genes are TRBV7-6 and TRBJ1-1, with 8 bases fitting TRBD1. J was trimmed by 7 bases and V by 6 bases; bases with no gene match: 13. This CDR3 is 15 amino acids long. The germline CDR1 and CDR2 sequences are SGHVS and FNYEAQ. The CDR3 DNA, read in part, is TGTGCCAGCAGTCTCCGGACAGGGACCTTTCGTGAA. Amino acid sequence: CASSLRTGTFRE. The complete CDR3 sequence is CASSLRTGTFREAFF.

This clone occurred many times. The read terminates 3 residues before the CDR3 end, so the remaining end is supplied by the germline J gene. The V gene is TRBV11-2, the J gene TRBJ2-3, with no clear D. Germline CDR1 is SGHAT and CDR2 is FQNNGV. The V and J ends lost 4 bases and 3 bases respectively, with 8 bases between them. This CDR3 region has 13 residues. CDR3 region: CASSYLVTDTQYF. The part of the CDR3 DNA that was read is TGTGCCAGCAGCTATCTAGTGACAGATACG.

This clone showed up many times. The read is 3 residues too short to cover the CDR3 end, so that end is filled in from the germline J gene. The chain is built from TRBV6-2 or TRBV6-3 and TRBJ1-5; no clear D. Germline lookup yields CDR1 MNHEY and CDR2 SVGEGT. V lost 2 bases and J 0 bases, leaving 11 bases between the germline ends. This CDR3 is built from 16 residues. CDR3 sequence reads: CASSYLKVLSNQPQHF. Partial CDR3 DNA: TGTGCCAGCAGTTACCTCAAGGTCCTTAGCAATCAGCCC.

This clone has at least ten counts. CDR3 bases read: TGTGCCAGCTCACCAATAGGAGACACCTCTTCCACCGGGGAG. This encodes CASSPIGDTSSTGE. The entire CDR3 protein reads CASSPIGDTSSTGELFF. The chain has TRBV18 and TRBJ2-2; no clear D gene. Coverage ceases 3 residues before the CDR3 finishes, and the germline J gene fills in the end. The germline gives CDR1 KGHSH, CDR2 LQKENI. The V and J ends lost 2 bases and 4 bases respectively, with 17 bases between them. The CDR3 consists of 17 residues.